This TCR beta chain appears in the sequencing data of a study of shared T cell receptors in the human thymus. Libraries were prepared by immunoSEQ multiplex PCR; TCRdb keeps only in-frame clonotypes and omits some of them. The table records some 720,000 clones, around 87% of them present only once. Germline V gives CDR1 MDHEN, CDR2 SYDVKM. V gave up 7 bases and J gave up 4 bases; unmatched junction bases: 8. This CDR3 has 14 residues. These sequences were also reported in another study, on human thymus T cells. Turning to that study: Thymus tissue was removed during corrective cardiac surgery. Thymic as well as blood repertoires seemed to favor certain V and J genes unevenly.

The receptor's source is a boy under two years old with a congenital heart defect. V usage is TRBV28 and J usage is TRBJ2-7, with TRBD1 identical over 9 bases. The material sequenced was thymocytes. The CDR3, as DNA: TGTGCCAGCACCACGGACAGGGGTGGGTACGAGCAGTACTTC. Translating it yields CASTTDRGGYEQYF. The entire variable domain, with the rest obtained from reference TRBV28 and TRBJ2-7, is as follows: DVKVTQSSRYLVKRTGEKVFLECVQDMDHENMFWYRQDPGLGLRLIYFSYDVKMKEKGDIPEGYSVSREKKERFSLILESASTNQTSMYLCASTTDRGGYEQYFGPGTRLTVT.